The 2 T cell receptor beta chains below all came from one sample that was sequenced in a study of post-analysis software for immune sequencing data. General observations from the study: The five TRBV segments detected at higher frequency in patients than in controls included TRBV5-6, TRBV5-1 and TRBV20-1.

Incorporated into the TCR beta cDNA libraries were unique molecular identifiers, which served to reduce PCR and sequencing biases. TCRdb passed the PCR reads through MiXCR, listing each CDR3 protein once. The table shows about 430,000 distinct CDR3 sequences, with 35% to 45% occurring only once. Their antigen targets remain unknown. Input material: blood. The receptor set was obtained from a girl aged 2 to 10 with multiple sclerosis.

The V call is TRBV3-1, the J call TRBJ2-1; 10 bases align to TRBD2. J lost 10 bases, V lost 4 bases, and 22 bases had no gene match. The CDR3 runs 19 residues. Germline assignment: CDR1 LGHDT and CDR2 YNNKEL (reference sequence). The CDR3 DNA is TGTGCCAGCAGCCCCCCCCCACCCTTTACTAGCGGGACCTTGACAGAGCAGTTCTTC. Translating gives CASSPPPPFTSGTLTEQFF.

The genes are TRBV27 and TRBJ2-3; 8 bases match TRBD1. V lost 4 bases to trimming and J lost 4 bases; unmatched junction nucleotides: 10. Per germline, CDR1 MNHEY and CDR2 SMNVEV (reference sequence). There are 16 residues in the CDR3. The CDR3 coding sequence is TGTGCCAGCAGTTATTGGACAGGGATCGGGGCAGATACGCAGTATTTT. Residues: CASSYWTGIGADTQYF.